This entry describes one T cell receptor beta chain. Its antigen remains unknown. The data belong to a study of shared clonotypes between healthy human individuals. Using immunoSEQ multiplex PCR, the repertoire was profiled, and TCRdb retains in-frame clones only, with some absent. The profile shows about 2.1 million clones, roughly 91% of them singletons. Study results and limitations: The study's rarefaction showed incomplete sorted-subset sequencing despite large depth.

It was CD45RO-negative cells, positively selected for CCR7, that made up naive CD8 cells, with terminally differentiated effector memory CD45RA+ cells excluded. The CDR3 covers 15 residues. V lost 6 bases and J 4 bases, leaving 15 bases between the germline ends. CDR1 and CDR2 from the germline V gene are MNHEY and SMNVEV (reference sequence). The rearrangement joins TRBV27 to TRBJ2-2, with a tentative D call TRBD1 (7 bases). This TCR came from a man aged 18 to 30 in good health. Some clones in this sample may be carry-over from other donors' samples. The sequencing sample was made of naive CD8+ T cells from PBMCs. CDR3 nucleotides: TGTGCCAGCAGATACGGGCAGGGGGGCACCGGGGAGCTGTTTTTT. This translates into CASRYGQGGTGELFF.